This T cell receptor (beta chain) appears in the sequencing data of a study of T-cell memory formation after mild COVID-19. Deletions cut 7 bases from V and 5 bases from J, with 17 bases between. Germline V CDR1 and CDR2: SEHNR, FQNEAQ (reference sequence). The CDR3 has 14 residues. Only a few counts were recorded for this clonotype. TCRdb redid the calling of the 5' RACE reads with MiXCR, one entry per CDR3 protein. The sample gives approximately 390,000 distinct CDR3 sequences, 15% to 20% of which show up once; 20% to 25% is in the top ten. The sequenced sample was PBMCs or a T cell subset sorted from them (not recorded which). This sequence originates from a man younger than 30 who had mild COVID-19 (a few samples of this study predate the infection). Cell type and time point are not known. The chain carries TRBV7-9 and TRBJ1-2, with a tentative D call TRBD1 (6 bases). In nucleotides, the CDR3 is TGTGCCAGCATCAGAGACGGGGGCGGTTATGGCTACACCTTC. Amino acids: CASIRDGGGYGYTF.